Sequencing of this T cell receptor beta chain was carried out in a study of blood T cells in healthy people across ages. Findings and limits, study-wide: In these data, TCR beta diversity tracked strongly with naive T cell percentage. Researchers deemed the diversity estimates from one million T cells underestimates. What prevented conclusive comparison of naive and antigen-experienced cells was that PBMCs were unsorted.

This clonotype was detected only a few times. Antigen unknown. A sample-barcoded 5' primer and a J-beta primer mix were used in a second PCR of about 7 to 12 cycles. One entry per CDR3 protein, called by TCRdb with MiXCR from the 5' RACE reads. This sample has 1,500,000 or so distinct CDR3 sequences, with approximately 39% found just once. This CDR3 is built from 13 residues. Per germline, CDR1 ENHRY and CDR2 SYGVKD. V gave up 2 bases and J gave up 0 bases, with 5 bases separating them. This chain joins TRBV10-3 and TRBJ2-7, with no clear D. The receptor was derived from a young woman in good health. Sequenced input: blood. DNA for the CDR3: TGTGCCATCAGTGAGGAGAGCTCCTACGAGCAGTACTTC. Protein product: CAISEESSYEQYF.